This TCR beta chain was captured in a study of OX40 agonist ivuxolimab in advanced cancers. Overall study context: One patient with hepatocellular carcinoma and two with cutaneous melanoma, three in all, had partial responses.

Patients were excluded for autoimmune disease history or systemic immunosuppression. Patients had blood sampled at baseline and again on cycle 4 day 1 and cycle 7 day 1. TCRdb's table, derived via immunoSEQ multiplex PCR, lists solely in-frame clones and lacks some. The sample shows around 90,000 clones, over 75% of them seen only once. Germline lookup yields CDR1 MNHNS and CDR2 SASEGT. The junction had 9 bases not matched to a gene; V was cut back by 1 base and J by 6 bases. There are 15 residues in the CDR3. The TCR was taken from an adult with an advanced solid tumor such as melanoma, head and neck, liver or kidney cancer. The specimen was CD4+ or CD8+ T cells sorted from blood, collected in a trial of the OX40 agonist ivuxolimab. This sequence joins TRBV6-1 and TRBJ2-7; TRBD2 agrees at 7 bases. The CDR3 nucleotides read TGTGCCAGCAGTGAAGAAGGGAGACTAGCTTCCGAGCAGTACTTC. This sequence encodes CASSEEGRLASEQYF.